Following are 25 T cell receptor beta chains from one sample sequenced in a study of blood T cell repertoires in COVID-19. Only in-frame clones appear in the TCRdb table, and some are missing; sequencing was by immunoSEQ multiplex PCR. The sample has roughly 300,000 clones; around 84% are singletons. Sequenced material: peripheral blood. The receptors were gathered from a human donor with COVID-19, enrolled during active disease. The donor label of this sample is uncertain.

The V and J genes are TRBV7-2 and TRBJ1-5; no clear D gene. Trimming left V 2 bases short and J 0 bases short, with 8 bases between. Germline CDR1 is SGHTA and CDR2 is FQGNSA. This CDR3 region has 15 residues. The CDR3 loop reads CASSLRSGSNQPQHF. CDR3 DNA: TGTGCCAGCAGCTTACGCTCCGGTAGCAATCAGCCCCAGCATTTT.

This clone appeared once. This rearrangement joins TRBV2 to TRBJ1-5; no reliable D call. V lost 7 bases, J lost 7 bases, and 17 bases lay in between. The CDR3 consists of 14 residues. CDR1 SNHLY and CDR2 FYNNEI come from the germline V gene. The CDR3 region is CASKENPGSQPQHF. CDR3 in DNA: TGTGCCAGCAAAGAAAACCCCGGTTCCCAGCCCCAGCATTTT.

V usage is TRBV20-1 and J usage is TRBJ1-2; D unclear. The CDR3 covers 11 residues. V lost 5 bases to trimming and J lost 6 bases, with 10 bases between them. Germline CDR1 is DFQATT and CDR2 is SNEGSKA (reference sequence). The CDR3 nucleotides are TGCAGTGCTGCCGACACTCATGGCTACACCTTC. Its translation: CSAADTHGYTF.

The V call is TRBV6-5, the J call TRBJ2-7, with D perhaps matching TRBD2 (5 bases). The length of the CDR3 is 13 residues. Trimming took off 0 bases at V and 7 bases at J, with 10 bases between the two ends. Germline loops: CDR1 MNHEY, CDR2 SVGAGI. CDR3: CASSYSQTGEQYF. The DNA of the CDR3 is TGTGCCAGCAGTTACTCCCAAACGGGGGAGCAGTACTTC.

J is TRBJ2-3 and V is TRBV19; a possible D gene is TRBD1 (6 bases). The CDR3 extends over 17 amino acids. CDR1 and CDR2 from the germline V gene are LNHDA and SQIVND (reference sequence). V was clipped by 3 bases and J by 2 bases, with 18 bases between them. The CDR3 nucleotides read TGTGCCAGTAGTATCCGGACAGCTGTGTCATTCACAGATACGCAGTATTTT. As protein: CASSIRTAVSFTDTQYF. The full variable domain, in which reference TRBV19 and TRBJ2-3 provide the parts outside the CDR3, is DGGITQSPKYLFRKEGQNVTLSCEQNLNHDAMYWYRQDPGQGLRLIYYSQIVNDFQKGDIAEGYSVSREKKESFPLTVTSAQKNPTAFYLCASSIRTAVSFTDTQYFGPGTRLTVL.

This CDR3 reads CARATTNTGELFF. For the CDR3, the DNA is TGTGCCAGAGCGACTACGAACACCGGGGAGCTGTTTTTT. The V and J genes are TRBV2 and TRBJ2-2; D may be TRBD2 (5 bases). The V and J ends lost 9 bases and 0 bases respectively, with 8 bases between them. This CDR3 contains 13 residues. Germline assignment: CDR1 SNHLY and CDR2 FYNNEI.

The chain links TRBV27 to TRBJ2-7; TRBD1 aligns across 10 bases. Per germline, CDR1 MNHEY and CDR2 SMNVEV (reference sequence). Losses at the gene ends were 7 bases for V and 7 bases for J; bases not matched to a gene: 10. The CDR3 consists of 14 residues. CDR3 nucleotide sequence: TGTGCCAGCATTAGCCGGGACAGGGGCTGGGAGCAGTACTTC. This sequence encodes CASISRDRGWEQYF.

The V call is TRBV4-1, the J call TRBJ2-3; D possibly corresponds to TRBD2 (6 bases). The CDR3 loop spans 15 amino acids. The germline gives CDR1 MGHRA, CDR2 YSYEKL. V was shortened by 3 bases and J by 11 bases, with 21 bases between the two germline ends. CDR3 amino acids: CASSQTSGVPGVQYF. DNA of the CDR3: TGCGCCAGCAGCCAGACCTCCGGGGTCCCGGGGGTGCAGTATTTT.

The chain carries TRBV5-6 and TRBJ2-6; 10 nucleotides align to TRBD1. The germline V gene has CDR1 SGHDT and CDR2 YYEEEE. The CDR3 sequence is 18 residues long. The V segment lost 4 bases and the J segment 0 bases; nucleotides outside the gene matches: 7. The CDR3 nucleotides are TGTGCCAGCAGCCAGGGGACAGGGGTGCTCTCTGGGGCCAACGTCCTGACTTTC. Protein sequence: CASSQGTGVLSGANVLTF.

The chain couples TRBV19 to TRBJ1-1; 7 bases agree with TRBD1. This CDR3 is 13 amino acids long. Germline CDR1 and CDR2: LNHDA and SQIVND (reference sequence). V lost 6 bases, J lost 6 bases, and 7 bases stayed unmatched. The CDR3 loop reads CASRIRQGAEAFF. Here the CDR3 DNA reads TGTGCCAGTAGAATACGACAGGGTGCTGAAGCTTTCTTT.

The chain is built from TRBV3-1 (or the pseudogene TRBV3-2) and TRBJ1-5, with unresolved D. The CDR3 contains 17 residues. Germline V gives CDR1 LGHDT, CDR2 YNNKEL (reference sequence). Between the trimmed V and J ends, which lost 3 bases and 1 base, there was a span of 16 bases. The CDR3 DNA reads TGTGCCAGCAGCCAGGATCGGGGTGTAACGAGCAATCAGCCCCAGCATTTT. This sequence encodes CASSQDRGVTSNQPQHF.

The CDR3 sequence is CSASKSWTSEYEQYF. CDR3 in DNA: TGCAGTGCTAGTAAATCGTGGACTAGCGAATACGAGCAGTACTTC. The J gene is TRBJ2-7, the V gene TRBV20-1; 9 nucleotides agree with TRBD2. The CDR3 runs to 15 residues. Germline V gene sequence: CDR1 DFQATT, CDR2 SNEGSKA (reference sequence). The ends lost 3 bases at V and 4 bases at J; junction bases unmatched: 10.

The chain carries TRBV5-1 and TRBJ2-2; D remains ambiguous. Germline V CDR1 and CDR2: SGHRS, YFSETQ. This CDR3 region has 13 residues. V was pared by 0 bases and J by 5 bases, with 5 bases between. CDR3 in DNA: TGCGCCAGCAGCTTGGTACAAACCGGGGAGCTGTTTTTT. Protein: CASSLVQTGELFF. Full variable domain (rest looked up from reference TRBV5-1 and TRBJ2-2): KAGVTQTPRYLIKTRGQQVTLSCSPISGHRSVSWYQQTPGQGLQFLFEYFSETQRNKGNFPGRFSGRQFSNSRSEMNVSTLELGDSALYLCASSLVQTGELFFGEGSRLTVL.

V and J are TRBV10-3 and TRBJ2-1, with 10 bases aligning to TRBD1. This CDR3 has 12 residues. From germline, CDR1 is ENHRY and CDR2 SYGVKD. V was clipped by 6 bases and J by 8 bases; unmatched bases: 1. The CDR3 sequence is CAIRGTGDEQFF. The DNA for the CDR3 is TGTGCCATCAGAGGGACAGGGGATGAGCAGTTCTTC.

The chain couples TRBV19 to TRBJ1-1; D perhaps matches TRBD1 (5 bases). Per germline, CDR1 LNHDA and CDR2 SQIVND (reference sequence). Trimming shortened V by 4 bases and J by 1 base, and 10 bases separated the two germline ends. This CDR3 region has 14 residues. CDR3 in amino acids: CASSRRGRNTEAFF. DNA for the CDR3: TGTGCCAGTAGTAGAAGGGGCCGGAACACTGAAGCTTTCTTT.

The chain joins TRBV4-3 to TRBJ1-4; unclear D gene. V was trimmed by 3 bases and J by 8 bases, leaving 13 bases between them. CDR1 is LGHNA and CDR2 is YSLEER in the germline V gene. CDR3 length equals 14 residues. This CDR3 reads CASSHSGGNEKLFF. The CDR3 bases are TGCGCCAGCAGCCATTCGGGAGGAAACGAAAAACTGTTTTTT.

The genes are TRBV19 and TRBJ2-7, with a tentative D call TRBD2 (7 bases). This CDR3 is built from 14 residues. Trimming took 6 bases from V and 5 from J, leaving 17 bases between them. Looked up from germline, CDR1 is LNHDA and CDR2 is SQIVND (reference sequence). The CDR3 loop is CASRPPGGRHEQYF. The CDR3 coding sequence is TGTGCCAGTAGACCTCCCGGGGGGCGCCACGAGCAGTACTTC.

The chain uses TRBV7-9 and TRBJ1-3; TRBD1 aligns across 7 bases. This CDR3 has 13 residues. From germline, CDR1 is SEHNR and CDR2 FQNEAQ (reference sequence). The V and J ends lost 6 bases and 6 bases, in that order; junction bases with no gene match: 5. In DNA, the CDR3 is TGTGCCAGCAGTTACGACAGGGTAAACACCATATATTTT. Its protein product is CASSYDRVNTIYF.

In its sample, this clone was seen many times. V is TRBV6-5 and J is TRBJ1-5; D unresolved. This CDR3 region has 11 residues. The V end lost 8 bases, the J end lost 13 bases, and 15 bases lay between the germline ends. Germline CDR1 reads MNHEY; CDR2 reads SVGAGI. The CDR3 region is CASGKVTGQHF. Written as DNA, the CDR3 is TGTGCCAGCGGCAAAGTTACGGGACAGCATTTT.

This chain joins TRBV7-8 and TRBJ2-3; 9 bases fit TRBD2. The CDR3 is made up of 14 amino acids. J lost 7 bases, V lost 5 bases, and 7 bases had no gene match. Germline CDR1 and CDR2: SGHVS and FQNEAQ. The CDR3, as DNA: TGTGCCAGCAGCGCTCGGACTAGCGCCAATACGCAGTATTTT. It specifies CASSARTSANTQYF.

The chain combines TRBV5-4 with TRBJ2-4; maybe TRBD2 (6 bases). CDR1 and CDR2 from the germline V gene are SGHNT and YYREEE (reference sequence). The CDR3 is 16 amino acids. V lost 0 bases and J 2 bases, leaving 12 bases between the germline ends. This chain's CDR3 is CASSLGGGDPKNIQYF. CDR3 in DNA: TGTGCCAGCAGCTTGGGCGGAGGGGACCCCAAAAACATTCAGTACTTC. The whole variable domain, remainder taken from reference TRBV5-4 and TRBJ2-4, is ETGVTQSPTHLIKTRGQQVTLRCSSQSGHNTVSWYQQALGQGPQFIFQYYREEENGRGNFPPRFSGLQFPNYSSELNVNALELDDSALYLCASSLGGGDPKNIQYFGAGTRLSVL.

The chain is built from TRBV28 and TRBJ1-5, with D uncertain. CDR3 length: 16 amino acids. Germline V gene data show CDR1 as MDHEN and CDR2 as SYDVKM. Trimming took 6 bases from V and 0 from J, leaving 15 bases between them. CDR3 sequence: CASSKWALGSNQPQHF. CDR3 in DNA: TGTGCCAGCAGCAAATGGGCACTGGGTAGCAATCAGCCCCAGCATTTT. Supplemented by reference TRBV28 and TRBJ1-5, the full variable domain reads DVKVTQSSRYLVKRTGEKVFLECVQDMDHENMFWYRQDPGLGLRLIYFSYDVKMKEKGDIPEGYSVSREKKERFSLILESASTNQTSMYLCASSKWALGSNQPQHFGDGTRLSIL.

J is TRBJ1-2 and V is TRBV6-5; D call uncertain. V was cut by 6 bases and J by 1 base, with 6 bases left in between. Per germline, CDR1 MNHEY and CDR2 SVGAGI. The CDR3 sequence is 12 residues long. The CDR3 loop is CASSHVNYGYTF. The CDR3 region has the DNA TGTGCCAGCAGCCATGTTAACTATGGCTACACCTTC.

The chain combines TRBV7-9 with TRBJ2-3; D remains unclear. The germline CDR1 and CDR2 sequences are SEHNR and FQNEAQ (reference sequence). Between the trimmed V and J ends, which lost 3 bases and 6 bases, there was a span of 13 bases. This CDR3 region has 14 residues. The CDR3 DNA follows: TGTGCCAGCAGCTTGGGCAGGTCCATCGATACGCAGTATTTT. This sequence encodes CASSLGRSIDTQYF.

V is TRBV7-6 and J is TRBJ2-1; D may be TRBD2 (6 bases). The V end lost 0 bases, the J end lost 7 bases, and 13 bases lay between the germline ends. The CDR3 contains 15 residues. Per the germline V gene, CDR1 is SGHVS and CDR2 is FNYEAQ. The CDR3 DNA sequence: TGTGCCAGCAGCTTAGCACTAGCTGGGAGTAATGAGCAGTTCTTC. Amino acids: CASSLALAGSNEQFF.